This passage covers 30 T cell receptor beta chains from one sample sequenced in a study of T cells in Graves' hyperthyroidism and ophthalmopathy. RNA transcripts yielded amplified TCR beta CDR3 regions. The HTBI primer set served for first-round RT-PCR of the TCR CDR3. From the multiplex PCR reads, TCRdb called clonotypes with MiXCR, one entry per CDR3 protein. Found here are roughly 350,000 distinct CDR3 sequences, around 15% of them singletons; the top ten hold roughly a fifth. Sequenced input: blood. The receptors come from a woman aged 25 to 39 with Graves' ophthalmopathy.

This rearrangement joins TRBV2 to TRBJ1-4; weak D call: TRBD1 (6 bases). V lost 2 bases and J lost 8, with 9 bases in between. CDR3 length: 13 residues. From germline, CDR1 is SNHLY and CDR2 FYNNEI. For the CDR3, the DNA is TGTGCCAGCAGTGAATCAGGGGACGAAAAACTGTTTTTT. Amino acids: CASSESGDEKLFF.

In the case of this clonotype: This may stem from a read error, because a much larger clone lies one nucleotide away. The chain employs TRBV6-5 and TRBJ1-2, with TRBD1 matching over 8 bases. Germline lookup yields CDR1 MNHEY and CDR2 SVGAGI. This CDR3 region has 15 residues. DNA for the CDR3: TGTGCCAGCAGTTCTGCAGGGGGCTCAAAGTATGGCTGCACCTTC. Translating it yields CASSSAGGSKYGCTF.

The sample holds many counts of this clonotype. The genes are TRBV24-1 and TRBJ2-5, with 9 bases that match TRBD1. The CDR3 consists of 15 residues. The germline V gene encodes CDR1 KGHDR and CDR2 SFDVKD. Trimming removed 1 base from V and 5 bases from J; junction bases left unmatched: 4. The CDR3 DNA sequence: TGTGCCACCAGTGATTTTGACAGGGGGTATGAGACCCAGTACTTC. It encodes CATSDFDRGYETQYF.

V and J are TRBV14 and TRBJ1-6, with D maybe TRBD1 (5 bases). CDR1 and CDR2 (germline): SGHDN, FVKESK. V was cut by 4 bases and J by 4 bases, with 17 bases left in between. The CDR3 contains 17 residues. The CDR3 region has the DNA TGTGCCAGCAGCCCGTCGGGGCGGGTACGATATAATTCACCCCTCCACTTT. It specifies CASSPSGRVRYNSPLHF.

The chain uses TRBV20-1 and TRBJ1-2, with D maybe TRBD1 (5 bases). This CDR3 region has 13 residues. Germline CDR1 is DFQATT and CDR2 is SNEGSKA (reference sequence). The germline V and J ends were trimmed by 2 bases and 6 bases, with 13 bases remaining between them. As DNA, the CDR3 is TGCAGTGCTAGACCGGGGGTCGGGAATGGCTACACCTTC. Encoded protein: CSARPGVGNGYTF.

This clonotype was counted many times. This chain joins TRBV30 and TRBJ1-2; weak D call: TRBD1 (6 bases). The CDR3 has 13 residues. Trimming shortened V by 3 bases and J by 0 bases, and 8 bases separated the two germline ends. The germline V gene encodes CDR1 GTSNPN and CDR2 SVGIG (reference sequence). Here the CDR3 DNA reads TGTGCCTGGAGGACAGGCCCTAACTATGGCTACACCTTC. This codes for CAWRTGPNYGYTF.

This clonotype turned up a few times. The rearrangement joins TRBV15 to TRBJ2-7; 7 nucleotides match TRBD1. CDR1 and CDR2 (germline): LNHNV, YYDKDF (reference sequence). The CDR3 loop spans 15 amino acids. The ends lost 3 bases at V and 2 bases at J; junction bases unmatched: 7. CDR3 coding DNA: TGTGCCACCAGCAGGCTGACAGGGTTACCCTACGAGCAGTACTTC. It translates to CATSRLTGLPYEQYF.

In this sample, this clonotype turned up many times. J is TRBJ2-3 and V is TRBV12-3 or TRBV12-4; 9 bases match TRBD2. The V and J ends lost 1 base and 2 bases, in that order; junction bases with no gene match: 4. The CDR3 totals 16 residues. CDR3 coding DNA: TGTGCCAGCAGTTTAGAATCTAGCGGGGTCACAGATACGCAGTATTTT. Protein product: CASSLESSGVTDTQYF.

This sequence joins TRBV10-3 and TRBJ1-5; 8 bases are a match to TRBD1. Looked up from germline, CDR1 is ENHRY and CDR2 is SYGVKD. The J segment lost 9 bases and the V segment lost 10 bases, leaving 14 bases of the junction unmatched. The CDR3 covers 14 residues. Here the CDR3 reads CASSLGQGTRPQHF. The CDR3 nucleotides read TGTGCCAGCAGCCTCGGACAGGGTACAAGGCCCCAGCATTTT.

This clonotype came up a few times. The chain employs TRBV12-3 or TRBV12-4 and TRBJ2-3; a possible D gene is TRBD2 (5 bases). This CDR3 has 14 amino acids. The V gene lost 3 bases and the J gene lost 6 bases, with 13 bases spanning the gap. CDR3 nucleotides: TGTGCCAGCAGTTTTCGGGGATTAGGGGATACGCAGTATTTT. It yields the protein CASSFRGLGDTQYF.

This clonotype was observed at least ten times. CDR3 coding DNA: TGTGCCAGCAGTGGGTTCCTTGCCTACGAGCAGTACTTC. As protein: CASSGFLAYEQYF. The chain joins TRBV6-1 to TRBJ2-7; no reliable D call. The V and J ends lost 4 bases and 2 bases respectively, with 9 bases between them. This CDR3 region has 13 residues. Per the germline V gene, CDR1 is MNHNS and CDR2 is SASEGT.

This clonotype was recorded at least ten times. This sequence joins TRBV18 and TRBJ1-5; unclear D gene. From germline, CDR1 is KGHSH and CDR2 LQKENI. Trimming stripped 0 bases from V and 0 bases from J, with 9 bases between. The CDR3 runs 16 residues. The CDR3 nucleotides are TGTGCCAGCTCACCACCGACAACCTCTAGCAATCAGCCCCAGCATTTT. The encoded protein is CASSPPTTSSNQPQHF.

This clonotype showed up many times. The chain uses TRBV7-9 and TRBJ2-1; the D is unclear. Germline V gene lookup returns CDR1 SEHNR and CDR2 FQNEAQ (reference sequence). V gave up 5 bases and J gave up 8 bases, with 19 bases separating them. The CDR3 has 15 residues. CDR3 region: CASSRVSGGADEQFF. CDR3 sequence (DNA): TGTGCCAGCAGCCGGGTTTCGGGTGGAGCCGATGAGCAGTTCTTC.

This clonotype was recorded at least ten times. The genes are TRBV11-2 and TRBJ1-4; TRBD1 matches at 7 bases. The CDR3 is 14 residues long. J lost 5 bases, V lost 4 bases, and 4 bases had no gene match. Germline V gene lookup returns CDR1 SGHAT and CDR2 FQNNGV. The CDR3, as DNA: TGTGCCAGCAGCTCCGGGACAGTCAATGAAAAACTGTTTTTT. Protein: CASSSGTVNEKLFF.

This clonotype has ten or more counts. This chain links TRBV7-9 with TRBJ1-4; a possible D gene is TRBD1 (5 bases). This CDR3 has 17 amino acids. Germline V gene sequence: CDR1 SEHNR, CDR2 FQNEAQ (reference sequence). V lost 4 bases and J lost 3, with 18 bases in between. The DNA of the CDR3 is TGTGCCAGCAGCTCACAAAAATACAGGCAGGCTAATGAAAAACTGTTTTTT. Its translation is CASSSQKYRQANEKLFF.

This clonotype was recorded a few times. J is TRBJ1-4 and V is TRBV7-9; D might be TRBD1 (6 bases). Germline-derived CDR1 and CDR2 are SEHNR and FQNEAQ (reference sequence). The length of the CDR3 is 15 residues. With 5 bases removed from V and 0 bases from J, the gap between germline ends came to 10 bases. CDR3 sequence (DNA): TGTGCCAGCAGCGGACAGAAGGCAACTAATGAAAAACTGTTTTTT. As protein: CASSGQKATNEKLFF.

There are many counts of this clonotype. This chain joins TRBV2 and TRBJ1-3; TRBD1 is a possible D gene (6 bases). This CDR3 contains 14 residues. Germline values: CDR1 SNHLY, CDR2 FYNNEI. Trimming cost V 1 base and J 3 bases, with 7 bases left between them. The CDR3 spells CASSEEQGGNTIYF. The DNA for the CDR3 is TGTGCCAGCAGTGAAGAACAGGGTGGAAACACCATATATTTT.

This clonotype was seen repeatedly, ten times or more. The rearrangement uses TRBV9 and TRBJ2-1, with 9 bases aligning to TRBD1. The CDR3 has 14 residues. Germline CDR1 and CDR2: SGDLS and YYNGEE. Losses at the gene ends were 2 bases for V and 6 bases for J; bases not matched to a gene: 3. The CDR3 DNA follows: TGTGCCAGCAGCGTCGGGACAGGGTTCAATGAGCAGTTCTTC. Translation: CASSVGTGFNEQFF. The full variable domain, with the rest looked up from reference TRBV9 and TRBJ2-1, is DSGVTQTPKHLITATGQRVTLRCSPRSGDLSVYWYQQSLDQGLQFLIQYYNGEERAKGNILERFSAQQFPDLHSELNLSSLELGDSALYFCASSVGTGFNEQFFGPGTRLTVL.

V usage is TRBV4-2 and J usage is TRBJ1-5, with D possibly being TRBD1 (5 bases). This CDR3 is 16 amino acids long. V was pared by 1 base and J by 0 bases, with 10 bases between. Per germline, CDR1 LGHNA and CDR2 YNFKEQ. CDR3 amino acids: CASSQVQGGSNQPQHF. The CDR3 coding sequence is TGTGCCAGCAGCCAAGTCCAGGGCGGTAGCAATCAGCCCCAGCATTTT.

Ten or more counts support this clonotype. The chain is built from TRBV4-1 and TRBJ1-6; D may be TRBD1 (5 bases). The CDR3 covers 14 residues. Trimming took off 2 bases at V and 13 bases at J, with 15 bases between the two ends. Germline loops: CDR1 MGHRA, CDR2 YSYEKL. The CDR3 coding sequence is TGCGCCAGCAGCCAACCCCGGGCCGGGGGGCCCCTCCACTTT. Amino acids: CASSQPRAGGPLHF.

Concerning this clonotype: A read error is possible here, since a much larger clone lies one base away. This sequence joins TRBV2 and TRBJ2-6; 8 bases agree with TRBD2. CDR1 and CDR2 from the germline V gene are SNHLY and FYNNEI. V lost 11 bases and J lost 4; bases outside the gene matches: 10. CDR3 size: 15 residues. The DNA for the CDR3 is TGTGCCGGACGGCGGGGGGCAAGAGGGGCCAACGTCCTGACTTTC. It encodes CAGRRGARGANVLTF.

A remark on this clonotype: A clone one base away is much larger, so this may be a read error. The chain combines TRBV9 with TRBJ1-1; possible D gene TRBD1, 5 bases. Per germline, CDR1 SGDLS and CDR2 YYNGEE. The CDR3 loop spans 15 amino acids. V lost 4 bases, J lost 8 bases, and 21 bases lay in between. CDR3 in DNA: TGTGCCAGCAGCATAGTGGACACCCCTGGAAGCGAAGCTTTCTTT. It translates to CASSIVDTPGSEAFF.

This clonotype was observed many times. This chain uses TRBV20-1 with TRBJ1-4, with 8 bases lining up with TRBD1. CDR3 length: 14 residues. CDR1 and CDR2 from the germline V gene are DFQATT and SNEGSKA (reference sequence). V trimming: 6 bases; J trimming: 5 bases; junction bases outside the gene matches: 8. CDR3 in amino acids: CSAKSGQANEKLFF. The CDR3 DNA reads as TGCAGTGCAAAATCGGGACAGGCGAATGAAAAACTGTTTTTT.

This clonotype has just a few counts. V is TRBV15 and J is TRBJ2-5, with 9 bases identical to TRBD2. The CDR3 spans 16 residues. The junction had 9 bases not matched to a gene; V was cut back by 1 base and J by 6 bases. Germline V gene sequence: CDR1 LNHNV, CDR2 YYDKDF (reference sequence). This CDR3 is CATSRAGGGAPKTQYF. CDR3 nucleotides: TGTGCCACCAGCAGAGCTGGCGGGGGGGCCCCAAAGACCCAGTACTTC.

The chain has TRBV20-1 and TRBJ2-1, with 15 nucleotides matching TRBD2. Germline assignment: CDR1 DFQATT and CDR2 SNEGSKA (reference sequence). CDR3 length equals 16 residues. V lost 1 base, J lost 7 bases, and 5 bases stayed unmatched. CDR3 DNA: TGCAGTGCTAGAGGTGGGACTAGCGGGGGGCTTAATGAGCAGTTCTTC. This encodes CSARGGTSGGLNEQFF.

This clonotype was counted at least ten times. This rearrangement joins TRBV27 to TRBJ2-1, with 8 bases aligning to TRBD2. The germline gives CDR1 MNHEY, CDR2 SMNVEV (reference sequence). The V and J ends lost 7 bases and 15 bases, in that order; junction bases with no gene match: 11. The length of the CDR3 is 12 residues. The CDR3 reads CASTGWGLETFF. The DNA for the CDR3 is TGTGCCAGCACAGGTTGGGGACTAGAGACGTTCTTC.

This clonotype has ten or more counts. This chain uses TRBV28 with TRBJ1-5; D possibly corresponds to TRBD1 (6 bases). Deletions cut 6 bases from V and 2 bases from J, with 14 bases between. CDR1 MDHEN and CDR2 SYDVKM come from the germline V gene. The length of the CDR3 is 15 residues. The CDR3 loop is CASRIGTMGNQPQHF. The CDR3 DNA reads TGTGCCAGCAGGATTGGGACAATGGGCAATCAGCCCCAGCATTTT.

This clonotype was found many times. The chain joins TRBV12-3 or TRBV12-4 to TRBJ1-2; weak D call: TRBD1 (5 bases). The V gene lost 4 bases and the J gene lost 6 bases, with 21 bases spanning the gap. CDR3 length equals 16 residues. The CDR3 region is CASSYRGRAYTDGYTF. CDR3 bases: TGTGCCAGCAGTTACCGGGGGAGGGCCTACACGGATGGCTACACCTTC.

This clonotype was detected ten times or more. The chain couples TRBV7-9 to TRBJ1-1; D is possibly TRBD1 (6 bases). Germline CDR1 SEHNR, CDR2 FQNEAQ (reference sequence). Deletions cut 2 bases from V and 0 bases from J, with 16 bases between. This CDR3 has 17 amino acids. CDR3 protein: CASSLWGARYMNTEAFF. CDR3 in DNA: TGTGCCAGCAGCTTATGGGGGGCCAGATACATGAACACTGAAGCTTTCTTT.

This clonotype was detected ten times or more. The chain links TRBV2 to TRBJ1-1, with a possible D match to TRBD1 (5 bases). The CDR3 is made up of 14 amino acids. Per the germline V gene, CDR1 is SNHLY and CDR2 is FYNNEI. V was clipped by 7 bases and J by 1 base, with 13 bases between them. The DNA of the CDR3 is TGTGCCAGCACCAGTAAACAGGAGAACACTGAAGCTTTCTTT. It encodes CASTSKQENTEAFF.